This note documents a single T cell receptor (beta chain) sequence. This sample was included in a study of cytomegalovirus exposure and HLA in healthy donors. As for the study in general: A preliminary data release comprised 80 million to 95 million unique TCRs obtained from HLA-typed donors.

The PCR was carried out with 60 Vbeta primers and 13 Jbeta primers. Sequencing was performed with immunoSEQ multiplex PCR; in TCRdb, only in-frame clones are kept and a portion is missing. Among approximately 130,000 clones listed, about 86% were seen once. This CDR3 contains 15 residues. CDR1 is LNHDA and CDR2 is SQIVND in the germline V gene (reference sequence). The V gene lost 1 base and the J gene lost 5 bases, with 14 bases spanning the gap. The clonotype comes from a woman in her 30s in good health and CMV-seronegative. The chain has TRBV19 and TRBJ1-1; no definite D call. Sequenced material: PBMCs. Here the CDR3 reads CASSIAHRGYTEAFF. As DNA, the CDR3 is TGTGCCAGTAGTATAGCCCACAGAGGGTATACTGAAGCTTTCTTT.